This T cell receptor (beta chain) was profiled in a study of T-cell memory formation after mild COVID-19. Study-level information: The study found TCR clusters largely donor specific.

CDR3 size: 13 residues. V was cut by 8 bases and J by 3 bases, with 14 bases left in between. The V gene's germline CDR1 is SGHKS and CDR2 YYEKEE (reference sequence). The study, taken as a whole, reports: Still unconfirmed is whether the second-wave clones peaking on day 37 recognized SARS-CoV-2. Day 15 to 85 contracting clones showed balanced CD4/CD8; day 15 to 37 expanders favored CD4+.

TCRdb independently ran MiXCR on the 5' RACE reads; one entry per CDR3 protein. The sample carries roughly 450,000 distinct CDR3 sequences, 18% recorded once. Comment on this clonotype: Its antigen is currently unknown.

The specimen sequenced was PBMCs or a T cell subset sorted from them (not recorded which). This rearrangement joins TRBV5-5 to TRBJ1-1; D uncertain. The TCR was taken from an adult woman who had mild COVID-19 (a few samples of this study predate the infection). Cell type and time point are not known. CDR3 DNA sequence: TGTGCCAGGGGCTTCAGGCCCGACACTGAAGCTTTCTTT. It yields the protein CARGFRPDTEAFF. The full variable domain, in which reference TRBV5-5 and TRBJ1-1 provide the parts outside the CDR3, is DAGVTQSPTHLIKTRGQQVTLRCSPISGHKSVSWYQQVLGQGPQFIFQYYEKEERGRGNFPDRFSARQFPNYSSELNVNALLLGDSALYLCARGFRPDTEAFFGQGTRLTVV.